This T cell receptor beta chain was captured by sequencing in a study of cytomegalovirus exposure and HLA in healthy donors. It was with 60 Vbeta and 13 Jbeta primers that the PCR ran. Sequencing used immunoSEQ multiplex PCR; TCRdb keeps in-frame clones, though not all of them. The sample includes tens of thousands of clones, about 72% of them seen just once. A remark on this clone: Its antigen is not known.

The CDR3 is 11 amino acids. Germline V lookup: CDR1 SQVTM, CDR2 ANQGSEA. Findings and limits, study-wide: In most subjects, TCR beta sequences reportedly gave accurate predictions of HLA-A and HLA-B alleles.

Sequenced: PBMCs. The chain is built from TRBV29-1 and TRBJ2-5; TRBD1 might be the D (5 bases). The J call may be wrong; the DNA end is better matched by TRBJ2-7. The TCR sequence derives from a middle-aged man in good health and CMV-seropositive. The CDR3 protein is CSVDRGYEQYF. The CDR3 DNA reads as TGCAGCGTTGATAGGGGCTACGAGCAGTACTTC.